Listed here are 2 T cell receptor beta chains from one sample, sequenced in a study of blood T cell repertoires in COVID-19. Using immunoSEQ multiplex PCR, the repertoire was profiled, and TCRdb retains in-frame clones only, with some absent. Of over 250,000 clones listed, roughly 87% are singletons. Sequencing was performed on peripheral blood. Receptors were obtained from a human donor in a cohort sampled during active COVID-19.

V and J are TRBV7-8 and TRBJ2-1, with D unclear. V gave up 3 bases and J gave up 7 bases, with 10 bases separating them. Germline V gene lookup returns CDR1 SGHVS and CDR2 FQNEAQ. The CDR3 spans 13 residues. CDR3 sequence (DNA): TGTGCCAGCAGCTTGCGGTGGAAAAATGAGCAGTTCTTC. It translates to CASSLRWKNEQFF.

This clone was observed a single time. The chain combines TRBV6-1 with TRBJ2-1; 8 bases align to TRBD2. This CDR3 has 15 amino acids. CDR1 and CDR2 (germline): MNHNS, SASEGT. The V and J ends lost 4 bases and 4 bases, in that order; junction bases with no gene match: 6. The CDR3 loop reads CASSAAGASYNEQFF. The CDR3 DNA follows: TGTGCCAGCAGTGCAGCGGGAGCGTCTTACAATGAGCAGTTCTTC.